This T cell receptor (beta chain) emerged from a study of T cell responses to AZD1222 COVID-19 vaccine. Notes on the study in general: Clonal diversity may have been underestimated, and the donors were mostly white British, with more females than males.

The CDR3 has 13 amino acids. With 5 bases removed from V and 3 bases from J, the gap between germline ends came to 11 bases. Germline V gene sequence: CDR1 MNHEY, CDR2 SMNVEV (reference sequence). As for this clone: Its antigen is unidentified.

The repertoire was sequenced with immunoSEQ multiplex PCR; TCRdb's copy has only in-frame clones and lacks some. The sample shows 150,000 to 200,000 clones, approximately 87% of them seen only once. The clonotype was recovered from an adult in good health. The gene calls are TRBV27 and TRBJ2-7; D not certain. The starting material was peripheral blood, obtained on day 0 of MenACWY control vaccination. This CDR3 is CASSDTRGYEQYF. CDR3 bases: TGTGCCAGCAGTGACACCAGAGGCTACGAGCAGTACTTC.